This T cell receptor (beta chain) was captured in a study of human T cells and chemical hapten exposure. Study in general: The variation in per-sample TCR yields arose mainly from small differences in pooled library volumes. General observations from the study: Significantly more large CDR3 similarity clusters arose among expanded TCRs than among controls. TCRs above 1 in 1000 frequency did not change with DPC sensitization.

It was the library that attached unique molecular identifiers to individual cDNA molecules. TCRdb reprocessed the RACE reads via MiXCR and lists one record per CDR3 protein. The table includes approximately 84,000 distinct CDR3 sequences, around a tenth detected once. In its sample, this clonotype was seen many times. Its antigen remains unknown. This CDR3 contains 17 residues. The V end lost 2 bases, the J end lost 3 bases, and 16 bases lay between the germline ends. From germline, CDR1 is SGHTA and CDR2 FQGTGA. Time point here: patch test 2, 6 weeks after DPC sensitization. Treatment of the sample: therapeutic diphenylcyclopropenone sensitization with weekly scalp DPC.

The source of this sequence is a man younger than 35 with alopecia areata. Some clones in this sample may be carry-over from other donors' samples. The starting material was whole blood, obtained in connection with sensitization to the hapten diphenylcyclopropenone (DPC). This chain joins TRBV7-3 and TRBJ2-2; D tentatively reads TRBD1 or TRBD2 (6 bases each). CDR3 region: CASSLDLGGPDTGELFF. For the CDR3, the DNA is TGTGCCAGCAGCTTAGATCTAGGGGGGCCCGACACCGGGGAGCTGTTTTTT.